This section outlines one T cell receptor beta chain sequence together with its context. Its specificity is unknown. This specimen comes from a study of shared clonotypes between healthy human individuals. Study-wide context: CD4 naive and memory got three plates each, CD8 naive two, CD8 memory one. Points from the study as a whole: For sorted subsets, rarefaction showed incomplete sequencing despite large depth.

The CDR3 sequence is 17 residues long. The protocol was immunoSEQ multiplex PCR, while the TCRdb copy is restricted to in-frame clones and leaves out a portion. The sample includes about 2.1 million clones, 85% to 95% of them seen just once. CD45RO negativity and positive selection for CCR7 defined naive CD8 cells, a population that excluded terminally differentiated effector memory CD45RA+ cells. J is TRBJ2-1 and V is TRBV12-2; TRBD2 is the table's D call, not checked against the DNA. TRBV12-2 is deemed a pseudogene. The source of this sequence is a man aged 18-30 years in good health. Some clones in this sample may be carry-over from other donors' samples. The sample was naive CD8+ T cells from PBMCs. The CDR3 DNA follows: TGTGCAAGTCGCAGGAAGACTAGCGGGACTTCCTACAATGAGCAGTTCTTC. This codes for CASRRKTSGTSYNEQFF.